A selection of T cell receptor beta chains follows, all from one sample in a study of shared clonotypes between healthy human individuals. The data were produced by immunoSEQ multiplex PCR, yet TCRdb's version contains in-frame clones alone and is incomplete. The data hold 950,000 to 1,300,000 clones, with around 74% observed a single time. The specimen sequenced was memory CD4+ T cells sorted from blood. The receptors were sampled from a man aged 18 to 29 in good health. CDR3s include the opening cysteine and the closing phenylalanine or tryptophan. A D gene is named only where the DNA matches it firmly. For some rows the clone size is stated as once, few or many, or as a class when expanded; others skip it.

J,V,size,D,DNA,CDR3
TRBJ2-3,TRBV4-3,NA,NA,TGCGCCAGCAGCCAGGGATACAGGGATACTAGCACAGATACGCAGTATTTT,CASSQGYRDTSTDTQYF
TRBJ2-7,TRBV6-5,NA,TRBD2,TGTGCCCCCTCGCGGGGGTATTCCTACGAGCAGTACTTC,CAPSRGYSYEQYF
TRBJ2-3,TRBV12-5,NA,NA,TGTGCTAGTGGTTTGCAAAGCACAGATACGCAGTATTTT,CASGLQSTDTQYF
TRBJ2-5,TRBV5-1,NA,NA,TGCGCCAGCAGCAGCCAGGTCGGAGGGGGCAAAGAGACCCAGTACTTC,CASSSQVGGGKETQYF
TRBJ1-5,TRBV11-2,NA,NA,TGTGCCAGCAGCTTAGGCAGAAATCAGCCCCAGCATTTT,CASSLGRNQPQHF
TRBJ1-6,TRBV5-1,many,NA,TGCGCCAGCAGCTTGGTAAGCGGAATTACACCCCTCCACTTT,CASSLVSGITPLHF
TRBJ1-2,TRBV30,NA,TRBD1,TGTGCCGGAATACGGGGACAGGGGAATGGCTACACCTTC,CAGIRGQGNGYTF
TRBJ2-2,TRBV7-2,NA,TRBD2,TGTGCCAGCAGTTGGGGACTAGCGTACACCGGGGAGCTGTTTTTT,CASSWGLAYTGELFF
TRBJ2-5,TRBV9,many,TRBD2,TGTGCCAGCAGCGTAGTAGCGGGACCCTTCCCGCCAGAGACCCAGTACTTC,CASSVVAGPFPPETQYF
TRBJ2-7,TRBV19,few,NA,TGTGCCAGTAGTGCGGGACCGTACGAGCAGTACTTC,CASSAGPYEQYF
TRBJ2-7,TRBV5-1,few,NA,TGCGCCAGCAGCGGAGCGGACCCAGGCTACGAGCAGTACTTC,CASSGADPGYEQYF
TRBJ1-2,TRBV4-3,NA,NA,TGCGCCAGCAGCCAAGATGGGAACTATGGCTACACCTTC,CASSQDGNYGYTF
TRBJ1-1,TRBV30,NA,NA,TGTGCCTGTATACCTCCTCCCGGGGGAACTGAAGCTTTCTTT,CACIPPPGGTEAFF
TRBJ1-5,TRBV5-6,NA,TRBD1,TGTGCCAGCAGCTTCACAGGGGAGTCGAATCAGCCCCAGCATTTT,CASSFTGESNQPQHF